This T cell receptor beta chain was sequenced in a study of blood T cell repertoires in COVID-19. Across the study: Whether acute or convalescent, the COVID-19 samples came from the United States, Italy and Spain.

The authors' processing: Amplification with reference gene primers provided the estimates of nucleated cell counts. This table comes from immunoSEQ multiplex PCR, and its TCRdb copy is limited to in-frame clones, with some not included. V, J and clone size are taken as reported in that table, and D and trimming were inferred from the DNA itself. The sample shows some 300,000 clones, 85% of them seen only once. Germline V gene data show CDR1 as KGHSH and CDR2 as LQKENI. Trimming took 1 base from V and 2 from J, leaving 10 bases between them. CDR3 length equals 15 residues. The TCR comes from a woman aged 45-65 years with active or convalescent COVID-19. This sequence joins TRBV18 and TRBJ2-3; possible D gene TRBD1, 5 bases. The sample comprised peripheral blood. The CDR3 protein is CASSPRLGATDTQYF. Here the CDR3 DNA reads TGTGCCAGCTCACCACGCCTTGGGGCCACAGATACGCAGTATTTT.